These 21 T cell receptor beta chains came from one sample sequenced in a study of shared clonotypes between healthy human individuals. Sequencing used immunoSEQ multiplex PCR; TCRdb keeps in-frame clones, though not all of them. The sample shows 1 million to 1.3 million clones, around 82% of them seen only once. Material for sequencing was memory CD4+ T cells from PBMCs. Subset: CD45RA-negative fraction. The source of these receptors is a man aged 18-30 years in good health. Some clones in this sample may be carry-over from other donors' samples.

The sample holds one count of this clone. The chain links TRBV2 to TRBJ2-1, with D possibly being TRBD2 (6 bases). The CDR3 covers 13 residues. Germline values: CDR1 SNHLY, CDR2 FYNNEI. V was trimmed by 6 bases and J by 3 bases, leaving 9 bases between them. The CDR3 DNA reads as TGTGCCAGCAGCCCGACTAGCTACAATGAGCAGTTCTTC. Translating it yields CASSPTSYNEQFF.

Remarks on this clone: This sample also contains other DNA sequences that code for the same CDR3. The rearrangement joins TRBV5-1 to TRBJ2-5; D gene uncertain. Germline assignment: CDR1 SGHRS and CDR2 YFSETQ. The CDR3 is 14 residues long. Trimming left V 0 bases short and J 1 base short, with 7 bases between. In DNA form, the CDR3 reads TGCGCCAGCAGCTTGGGGACGAGCCAAGAGACCCAGTACTTC. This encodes CASSLGTSQETQYF.

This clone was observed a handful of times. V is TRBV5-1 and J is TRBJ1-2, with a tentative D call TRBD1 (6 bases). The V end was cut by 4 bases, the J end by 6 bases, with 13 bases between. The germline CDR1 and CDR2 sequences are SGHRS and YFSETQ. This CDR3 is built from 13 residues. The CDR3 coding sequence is TGCGCCAGCAGCCCACAGGGTATTAATGGCTACACCTTC. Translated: CASSPQGINGYTF.

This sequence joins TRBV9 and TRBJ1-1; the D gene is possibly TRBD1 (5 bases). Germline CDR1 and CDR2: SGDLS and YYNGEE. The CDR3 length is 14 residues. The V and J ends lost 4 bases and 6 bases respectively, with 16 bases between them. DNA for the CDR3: TGTGCCAGCAGCAAAGGTGGGGGTTATCCTGAAGCTTTCTTT. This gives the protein CASSKGGGYPEAFF.

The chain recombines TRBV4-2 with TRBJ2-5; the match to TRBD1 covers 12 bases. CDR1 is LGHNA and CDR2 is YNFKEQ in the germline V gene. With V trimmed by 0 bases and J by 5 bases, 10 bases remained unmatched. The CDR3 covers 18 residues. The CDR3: CASSQDNRGQGAGETQYF. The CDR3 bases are TGTGCCAGCAGCCAAGATAATCGGGGACAGGGGGCCGGTGAGACCCAGTACTTC.

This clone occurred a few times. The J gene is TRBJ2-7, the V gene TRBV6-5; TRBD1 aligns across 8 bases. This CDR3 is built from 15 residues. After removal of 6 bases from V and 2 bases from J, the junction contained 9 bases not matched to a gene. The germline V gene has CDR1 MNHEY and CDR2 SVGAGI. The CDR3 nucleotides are TGTGCCAGCAGGGCAGCACGGGACAGGACCTACGAGCAGTACTTC. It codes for CASRAARDRTYEQYF.

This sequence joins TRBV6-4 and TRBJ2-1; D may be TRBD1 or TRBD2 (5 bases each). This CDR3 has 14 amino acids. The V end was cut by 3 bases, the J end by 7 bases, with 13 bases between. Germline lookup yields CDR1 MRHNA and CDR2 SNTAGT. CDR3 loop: CASSEVGRKNEQFF. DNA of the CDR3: TGTGCCAGCAGTGAGGTGGGACGTAAAAATGAGCAGTTCTTC.

The CDR3 DNA is TGTGCCAGCAGGCTCGGACAGGGCTACGAGCAGTACTTC. Its translation is CASRLGQGYEQYF. This chain links TRBV6-6 with TRBJ2-7; 8 bases are a match to TRBD1. CDR1 MNHNY and CDR2 SVGAGI come from the germline V gene (reference sequence). Losses at the gene ends were 6 bases for V and 3 bases for J; bases not matched to a gene: 4. The CDR3 loop spans 13 amino acids.

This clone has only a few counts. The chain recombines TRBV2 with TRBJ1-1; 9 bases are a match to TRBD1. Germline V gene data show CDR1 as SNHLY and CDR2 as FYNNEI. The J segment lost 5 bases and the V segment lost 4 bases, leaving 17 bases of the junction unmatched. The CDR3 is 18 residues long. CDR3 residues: CASSANRQGGQGITEAFF. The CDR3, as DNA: TGTGCCAGCAGTGCCAACCGACAGGGGGGGCAGGGGATTACTGAAGCTTTCTTT.

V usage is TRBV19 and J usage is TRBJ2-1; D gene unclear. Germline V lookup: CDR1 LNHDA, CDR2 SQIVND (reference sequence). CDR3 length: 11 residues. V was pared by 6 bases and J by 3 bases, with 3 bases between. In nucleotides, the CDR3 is TGTGCCAGTAGGAACTACAATGAGCAGTTCTTC. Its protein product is CASRNYNEQFF.

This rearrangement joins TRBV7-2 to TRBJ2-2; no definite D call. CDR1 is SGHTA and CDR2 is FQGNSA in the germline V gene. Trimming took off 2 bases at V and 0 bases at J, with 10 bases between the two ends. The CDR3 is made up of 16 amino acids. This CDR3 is CASSLLGFANTGELFF. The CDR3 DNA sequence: TGTGCCAGCAGCTTATTGGGCTTCGCGAACACCGGGGAGCTGTTTTTT.

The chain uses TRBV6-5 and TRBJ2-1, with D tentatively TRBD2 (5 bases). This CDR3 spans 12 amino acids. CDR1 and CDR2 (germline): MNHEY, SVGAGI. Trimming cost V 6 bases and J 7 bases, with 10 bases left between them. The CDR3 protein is CASRRADNEQFF. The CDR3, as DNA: TGTGCCAGCAGGCGGGCCGATAATGAGCAGTTCTTC.

In nucleotides, the CDR3 is TGCGCCAGCAGCTTGGTGGGGACAGGGGACATTCAGTACTTC. This gives the protein CASSLVGTGDIQYF. V usage is TRBV5-1 and J usage is TRBJ2-4; TRBD1 matches 10 bases. V lost 0 bases, J lost 8 bases, and 2 bases stayed unmatched. CDR3 size: 14 residues. In germline, CDR1 is SGHRS, CDR2 YFSETQ.

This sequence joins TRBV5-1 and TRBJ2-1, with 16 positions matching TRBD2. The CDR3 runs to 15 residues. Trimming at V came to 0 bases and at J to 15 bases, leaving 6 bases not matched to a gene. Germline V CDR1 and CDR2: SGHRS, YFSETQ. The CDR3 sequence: CASSLAGLAGGHRFF. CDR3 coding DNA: TGCGCCAGCAGCTTGGCGGGACTAGCGGGAGGGCATCGGTTCTTC.

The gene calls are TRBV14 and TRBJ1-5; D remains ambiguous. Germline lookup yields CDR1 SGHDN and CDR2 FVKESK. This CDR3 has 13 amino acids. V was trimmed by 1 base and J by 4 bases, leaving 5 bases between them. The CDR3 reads CASSQGLNQPQHF. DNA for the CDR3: TGTGCCAGCAGCCAAGGACTGAATCAGCCCCAGCATTTT.

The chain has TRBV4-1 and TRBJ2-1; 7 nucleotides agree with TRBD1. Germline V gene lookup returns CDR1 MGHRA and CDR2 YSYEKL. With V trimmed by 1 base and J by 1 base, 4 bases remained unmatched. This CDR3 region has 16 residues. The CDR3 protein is CASSQGGRGSYNEQFF. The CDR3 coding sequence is TGCGCCAGCAGCCAAGGCGGCAGGGGGTCCTACAATGAGCAGTTCTTC.

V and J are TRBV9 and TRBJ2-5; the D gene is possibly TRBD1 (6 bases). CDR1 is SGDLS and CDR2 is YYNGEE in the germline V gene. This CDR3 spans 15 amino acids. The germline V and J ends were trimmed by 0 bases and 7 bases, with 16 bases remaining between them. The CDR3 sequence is CASSVATGQSPTQYF. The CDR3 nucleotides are TGTGCCAGCAGCGTAGCCACAGGACAGAGTCCGACCCAGTACTTC.

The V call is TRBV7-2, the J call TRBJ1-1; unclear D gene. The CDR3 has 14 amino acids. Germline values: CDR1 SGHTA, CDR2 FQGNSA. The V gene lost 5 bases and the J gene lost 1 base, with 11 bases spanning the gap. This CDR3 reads CASSPGRRNTEAFF. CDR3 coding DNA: TGTGCCAGCAGCCCCGGGAGGCGGAACACTGAAGCTTTCTTT.

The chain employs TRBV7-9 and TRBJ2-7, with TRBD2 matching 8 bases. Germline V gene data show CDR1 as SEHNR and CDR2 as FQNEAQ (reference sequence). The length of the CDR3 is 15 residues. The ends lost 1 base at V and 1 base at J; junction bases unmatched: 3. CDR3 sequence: CASSLERGLSYEQYF. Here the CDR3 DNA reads TGTGCCAGCAGCTTAGAGCGGGGGCTTTCCTACGAGCAGTACTTC.

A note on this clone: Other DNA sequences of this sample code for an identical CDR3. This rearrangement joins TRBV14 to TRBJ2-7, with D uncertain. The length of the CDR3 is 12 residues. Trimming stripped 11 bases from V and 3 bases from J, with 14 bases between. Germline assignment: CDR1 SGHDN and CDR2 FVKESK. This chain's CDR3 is CASSRTDYEQYF. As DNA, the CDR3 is TGTGCCTCGAGCAGGACGGACTACGAGCAGTACTTC. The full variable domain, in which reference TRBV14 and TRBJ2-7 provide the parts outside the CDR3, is EAGVTQFPSHSVIEKGQTVTLRCDPISGHDNLYWYRRVMGKEIKFLLHFVKESKQDESGMPNNRFLAERTGGTYSTLKVQPAELEDSGVYFCASSRTDYEQYFGPGTRLTVT.

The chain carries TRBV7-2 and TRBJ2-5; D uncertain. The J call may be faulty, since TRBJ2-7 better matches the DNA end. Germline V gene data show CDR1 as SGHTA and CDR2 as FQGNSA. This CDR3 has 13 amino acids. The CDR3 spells CASSLAPAYEQYF. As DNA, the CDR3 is TGTGCCAGCAGCTTAGCACCCGCCTACGAGCAGTACTTC.